These 22 T cell receptor beta chains came from one sample sequenced in a study of T cells in Graves' hyperthyroidism and ophthalmopathy. RNA transcripts gave rise to amplified TCR beta CDR3 regions. RT-PCR in the first round (using the HTBI primer set) targeted the TCR CDR3. Using its own MiXCR run on the multiplex PCR reads, TCRdb lists one record per CDR3 protein. The repertoire has more than 500,000 distinct CDR3 sequences, about 45% of them found once; the top ten carry around 20%. The sequencing input was peripheral blood or thyroid tissue (not recorded which). The receptors stem from an adult woman with Graves' disease, either hyperthyroidism or ophthalmopathy (not recorded which).

This clonotype was seen at least ten times. V gene TRBV6-2 or TRBV6-3 combines with J gene TRBJ1-2; unclear D gene. Trimming removed 0 bases at V and 7 bases at J, with 6 bases between. CDR1 and CDR2 (germline): MNHEY, SVGEGT. CDR3 length: 12 amino acids. CDR3 coding DNA: TGTGCCAGCAGTTACTCGCATCCTGGCTACACCTTC. Translating it yields CASSYSHPGYTF.

This clonotype has a handful of counts. The chain is built from TRBV6-2 or TRBV6-3 and TRBJ2-7; D remains ambiguous. This CDR3 spans 13 amino acids. The ends were cut back, 7 bases at V and 0 bases at J, with 10 bases in the middle. The germline CDR1 and CDR2 sequences are MNHEY and SVGEGT. The CDR3 protein is CASKGRSSYEQYF. CDR3 in DNA: TGTGCCAGCAAGGGCAGGAGCTCCTACGAGCAGTACTTC.

The sample holds many counts of this clonotype. This sequence joins TRBV11-2 and TRBJ1-5, with TRBD1 matching over 8 bases. The length of the CDR3 is 15 residues. Trimming removed 5 bases from V and 6 bases from J; junction bases left unmatched: 9. CDR1 is SGHAT and CDR2 is FQNNGV in the germline V gene. DNA for the CDR3: TGTGCCAGCAGCCAGGGGGCGGGGGGGGGTCAGCCCCAGCATTTT. It codes for CASSQGAGGGQPQHF.

The chain carries TRBV10-3 and TRBJ1-2, with D possibly TRBD1 on 6 matching bases. The CDR3 loop spans 12 amino acids. V shed 5 bases and J shed 8 bases, with 12 bases lying between them. Germline values: CDR1 ENHRY, CDR2 SYGVKD. For the CDR3, the DNA is TGTGCCATCAGTCCGGGACACAGGGGCTACACCTTC. Translating it yields CAISPGHRGYTF.

This clonotype was observed many times. This rearrangement joins TRBV6-1 to TRBJ2-5, with 7 positions matching TRBD2. Germline CDR1 and CDR2: MNHNS and SASEGT. V was clipped by 7 bases and J by 4 bases; unmatched bases: 15. CDR3 size: 16 residues. The DNA for the CDR3 is TGTGCCAGCATTTCCTTGGGGGGAGGGCACCGAGAGACCCAGTACTTC. Its translation: CASISLGGGHRETQYF.

This clonotype was seen a handful of times. A read error is possible here, since a much larger clone lies one base away. V gene TRBV7-8 combines with J gene TRBJ2-5, with 11 bases lining up with TRBD2. This CDR3 spans 15 amino acids. CDR1 SGHVS and CDR2 FQNEAQ come from the germline V gene. The CDR3 DNA reads as TGTGTCAGCAGCACCCGACTAGCGGGAAAAGAGACCCAGTACTTC. Its protein is CVSSTRLAGKETQYF.

This clonotype was recorded many times. The chain couples TRBV2 to TRBJ2-6, with 7 bases matching TRBD1. CDR3 length: 16 residues. CDR1 and CDR2 from the germline V gene are SNHLY and FYNNEI. Losses at the gene ends were 8 bases for V and 4 bases for J; bases not matched to a gene: 11. CDR3 coding DNA: TGTGCCAGCCACAAAGACAGGGCTAGAGGGGCCAACGTCCTGACTTTC. This sequence encodes CASHKDRARGANVLTF.

This clonotype was observed many times. The V gene is TRBV7-2, the J gene TRBJ2-7; D ambiguous. Germline-derived CDR1 and CDR2 are SGHTA and FQGNSA. The CDR3 is 11 residues long. Deletions cut 2 bases from V and 6 bases from J, with 5 bases between. For the CDR3, the DNA is TGTGCCAGCAGCTTATTTCTCGAGCAGTACTTC. This encodes CASSLFLEQYF.

The table lists this clonotype with a few counts. The chain combines TRBV20-1 with TRBJ2-7; D may be TRBD2 (6 bases). The CDR3 is 13 amino acids. Trimming removed 5 bases at V and 6 bases at J, with 17 bases between. The V gene's germline CDR1 is DFQATT and CDR2 SNEGSKA (reference sequence). The CDR3 DNA reads TGCAGTGCTTCCCGCCGGGAGCTAGGCGAGCAGTACTTC. Its translation is CSASRRELGEQYF.

The V call is TRBV11-2, the J call TRBJ1-1; 8 bases agree with TRBD1. The CDR3 sequence is 14 residues long. Germline V lookup: CDR1 SGHAT, CDR2 FQNNGV. Trimming removed 6 bases from V and 4 bases from J; junction bases left unmatched: 7. The CDR3 DNA sequence: TGTGCCAGCAGTGGACAGGGTTCTAGCACTGAAGCTTTCTTT. It specifies CASSGQGSSTEAFF.

This sequence joins TRBV24-1 and TRBJ2-5, with TRBD2 identical over 8 bases. This CDR3 has 14 residues. Looked up from germline, CDR1 is KGHDR and CDR2 is SFDVKD. V lost 5 bases to trimming and J lost 4 bases; unmatched junction nucleotides: 5. CDR3 nucleotide sequence: TGTGCCACCAGTGCCCCCGGGGGGGTAGAGACCCAGTACTTC. It translates to CATSAPGGVETQYF.

This clonotype was observed once. The V call is TRBV10-3, the J call TRBJ2-5; 9 bases are shared with TRBD2. V lost 10 bases, J lost 5 bases, and 5 bases stayed unmatched. The CDR3 consists of 12 residues. Germline assignment: CDR1 ENHRY and CDR2 SYGVKD. The CDR3 is CASGREGETQYF. In DNA, the CDR3 is TGTGCCAGCGGGAGGGAAGGGGAGACCCAGTACTTC.

The count of this clonotype is one. The genes are TRBV14 and TRBJ1-2, with 7 bases fitting TRBD1. V lost 2 bases and J lost 10; bases outside the gene matches: 10. This CDR3 spans 14 amino acids. In germline, CDR1 is SGHDN, CDR2 FVKESK. In DNA, the CDR3 is TGTGCCAGCAGCCAACCAGGGACAGCGGTGGCCTACACCTTC. As protein: CASSQPGTAVAYTF.

This chain joins TRBV15 and TRBJ1-1; 8 nucleotides agree with TRBD1. V lost 0 bases and J lost 11; bases outside the gene matches: 11. Germline-derived CDR1 and CDR2 are LNHNV and YYDKDF (reference sequence). This CDR3 has 15 residues. CDR3 protein: CATSRDGQGLFGAFF. As DNA, the CDR3 is TGTGCCACCAGCAGAGACGGACAGGGACTTTTTGGGGCTTTCTTT.

V gene TRBV14 combines with J gene TRBJ1-2; possibly TRBD1 for D (5 bases). CDR3 size: 14 residues. V gave up 1 base and J gave up 4 bases, with 10 bases separating them. From germline, CDR1 is SGHDN and CDR2 FVKESK. This chain's CDR3 is CASSQGQPFYGYTF. CDR3 sequence (DNA): TGTGCCAGCAGCCAAGGACAGCCCTTCTATGGCTACACCTTC.

This clonotype was counted ten times or more. The genes are TRBV29-1 and TRBJ1-2, with 9 bases identical to TRBD1. The V and J ends lost 4 bases and 5 bases, in that order; junction bases with no gene match: 5. The CDR3 is 13 amino acids. Germline loops: CDR1 SQVTM, CDR2 ANQGSEA. The CDR3 sequence: CSVVGGQGYGYTF. The CDR3 DNA reads as TGCAGCGTTGTTGGGGGACAGGGATATGGCTACACCTTC.

CDR3 DNA sequence: TGCAGTGCTAGAGAAGGGACGGTGAACACTGAAGCTTTCTTT. Translating it yields CSAREGTVNTEAFF. V is TRBV20-1 and J is TRBJ1-1, with D possibly TRBD1 on 5 matching bases. This CDR3 has 14 residues. V was shortened by 0 bases and J by 0 bases, with 8 bases between the two germline ends. CDR1 DFQATT and CDR2 SNEGSKA come from the germline V gene (reference sequence).

This clonotype was seen at least ten times. CDR3 sequence (DNA): TGTGCCAGTTTACAGACACTAGAGACCCAGTACTTC. Protein sequence: CASLQTLETQYF. This sequence joins TRBV2 and TRBJ2-5; no clear D gene. Trimming removed 9 bases from V and 4 bases from J, with 12 bases in between. The CDR3 runs 12 residues. Germline V gene data show CDR1 as SNHLY and CDR2 as FYNNEI.

The V call is TRBV19, the J call TRBJ2-2; D call uncertain. V was trimmed by 4 bases and J by 7 bases, leaving 7 bases between them. The CDR3 is made up of 12 amino acids. CDR1 and CDR2 (germline): LNHDA, SQIVND (reference sequence). The CDR3 here is CASSKRGGELFF. The CDR3 DNA is TGTGCCAGTAGTAAAAGAGGCGGGGAGCTGTTTTTT.

Note on this clonotype: One end of the junction fails to match germline, which may point to a read error. The CDR3: CASSLVRPYEQYF. The CDR3 DNA reads TGCGCCAGCAGCTTGGTCAGACCCTACGAGCAGTACTTC. This rearrangement joins TRBV7-9 to TRBJ2-7; no clear D. Germline V CDR1 and CDR2: SEHNR, FQNEAQ (reference sequence). CDR3 length: 13 residues.

Many counts were recorded for this clonotype. The V gene is TRBV7-2, the J gene TRBJ2-7; TRBD2 matches 11 bases. In germline, CDR1 is SGHTA, CDR2 FQGNSA. CDR3 size: 16 residues. Losses at the gene ends were 5 bases for V and 4 bases for J; bases not matched to a gene: 10. The CDR3, as DNA: TGTGCCAGCAGCCGTAATCTAGCGGGAGGCATTTACGAGCAGTACTTC. It specifies CASSRNLAGGIYEQYF.

This clonotype was detected ten times or more. An end of the junction does not agree with germline; a read error may underlie this. The gene calls are TRBV5-1 and TRBJ2-7; D not certain. Germline CDR1 SGHRS, CDR2 YFSETQ. CDR3 length: 12 residues. The CDR3: CASSLDTYEQYF. The CDR3 bases are TGTGCCAGCAGCTTAGATACCTACGAGCAGTACTTC.